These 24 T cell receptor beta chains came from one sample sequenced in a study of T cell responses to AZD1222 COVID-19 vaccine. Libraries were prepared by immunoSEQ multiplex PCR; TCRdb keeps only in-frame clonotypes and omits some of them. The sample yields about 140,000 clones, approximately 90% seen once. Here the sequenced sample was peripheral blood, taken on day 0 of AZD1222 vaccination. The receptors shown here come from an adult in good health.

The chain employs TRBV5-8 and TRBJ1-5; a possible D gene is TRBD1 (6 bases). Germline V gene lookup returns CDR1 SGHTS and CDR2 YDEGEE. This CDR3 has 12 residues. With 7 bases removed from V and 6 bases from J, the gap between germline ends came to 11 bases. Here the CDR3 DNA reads TGTGCCAGCCCGGTCAGGGGTCAGCCCCAGCATTTT. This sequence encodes CASPVRGQPQHF.

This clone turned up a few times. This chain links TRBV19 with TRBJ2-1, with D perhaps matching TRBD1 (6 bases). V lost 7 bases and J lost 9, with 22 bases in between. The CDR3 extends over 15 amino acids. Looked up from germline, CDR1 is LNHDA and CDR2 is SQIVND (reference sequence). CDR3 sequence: CASNLLHSGASEQFF. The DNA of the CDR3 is TGTGCCAGTAACCTTCTCCACTCAGGGGCGAGTGAGCAGTTCTTC.

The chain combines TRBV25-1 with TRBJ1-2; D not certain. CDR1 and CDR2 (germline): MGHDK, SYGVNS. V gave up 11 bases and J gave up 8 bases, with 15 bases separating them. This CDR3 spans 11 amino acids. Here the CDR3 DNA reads TGTGCCGCCCTCGCCTCGGGGGGCTACACCTTC. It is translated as CAALASGGYTF.

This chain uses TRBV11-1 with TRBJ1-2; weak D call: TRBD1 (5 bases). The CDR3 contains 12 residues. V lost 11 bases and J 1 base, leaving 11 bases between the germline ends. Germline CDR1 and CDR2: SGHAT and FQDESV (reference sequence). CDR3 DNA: TGTGCCCCCCGGGGCGTTAACTATGGCTACACCTTC. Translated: CAPRGVNYGYTF.

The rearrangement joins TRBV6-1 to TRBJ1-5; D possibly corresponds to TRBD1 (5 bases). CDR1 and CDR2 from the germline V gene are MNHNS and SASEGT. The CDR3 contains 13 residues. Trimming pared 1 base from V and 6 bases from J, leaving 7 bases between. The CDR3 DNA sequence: TGTGCCAGCAGTGAAGGTGGGGGTCAGCCCCAGCATTTT. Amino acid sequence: CASSEGGGQPQHF.

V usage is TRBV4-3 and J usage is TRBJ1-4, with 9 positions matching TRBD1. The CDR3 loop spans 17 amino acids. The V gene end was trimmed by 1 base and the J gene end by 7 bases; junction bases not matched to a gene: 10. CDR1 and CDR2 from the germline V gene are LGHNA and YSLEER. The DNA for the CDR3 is TGCGCCAGCAGCCAAGGGGTGGAACAGGGGGCTTTTGAAAAACTGTTTTTT. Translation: CASSQGVEQGAFEKLFF.

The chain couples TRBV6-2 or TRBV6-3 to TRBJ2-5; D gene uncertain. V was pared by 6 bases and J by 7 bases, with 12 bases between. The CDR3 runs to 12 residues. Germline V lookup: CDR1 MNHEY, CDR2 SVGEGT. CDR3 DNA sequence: TGTGCCAGCAGCACGGCCCTTCGGACCCAGTACTTC. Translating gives CASSTALRTQYF.

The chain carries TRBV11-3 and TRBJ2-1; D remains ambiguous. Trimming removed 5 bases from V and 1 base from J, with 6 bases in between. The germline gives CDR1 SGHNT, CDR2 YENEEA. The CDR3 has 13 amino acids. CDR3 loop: CASSPASYNEQFF. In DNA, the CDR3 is TGTGCCAGCAGCCCTGCTTCCTACAATGAGCAGTTCTTC.

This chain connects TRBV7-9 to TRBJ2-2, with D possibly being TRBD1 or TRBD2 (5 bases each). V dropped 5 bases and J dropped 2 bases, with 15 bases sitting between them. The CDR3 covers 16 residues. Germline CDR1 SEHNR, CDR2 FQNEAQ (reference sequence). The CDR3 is CASSPPGQDNTGELFF. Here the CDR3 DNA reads TGTGCCAGCAGCCCCCCGGGGCAGGATAACACCGGGGAGCTGTTTTTT. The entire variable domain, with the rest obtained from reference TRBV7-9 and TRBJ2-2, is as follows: DTGVSQNPRHKITKRGQNVTFRCDPISEHNRLYWYRQTLGQGPEFLTYFQNEAQLEKSRLLSDRFSAERPKGSFSTLEIQRTEQGDSAMYLCASSPPGQDNTGELFFGEGSRLTVL.

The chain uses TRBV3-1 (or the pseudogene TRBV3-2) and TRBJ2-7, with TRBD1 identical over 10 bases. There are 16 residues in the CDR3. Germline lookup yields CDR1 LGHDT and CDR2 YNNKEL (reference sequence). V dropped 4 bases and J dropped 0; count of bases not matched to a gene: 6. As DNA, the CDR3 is TGTGCCAGCAGCCCCAGGACAGGGGGACGCTCCTACGAGCAGTACTTC. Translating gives CASSPRTGGRSYEQYF.

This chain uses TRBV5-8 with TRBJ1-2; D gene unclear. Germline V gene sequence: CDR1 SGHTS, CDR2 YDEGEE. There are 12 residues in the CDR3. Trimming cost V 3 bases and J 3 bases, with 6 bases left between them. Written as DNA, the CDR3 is TGTGCCAGCAGCTCAGAGCACTATGGCTACACCTTC. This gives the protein CASSSEHYGYTF.

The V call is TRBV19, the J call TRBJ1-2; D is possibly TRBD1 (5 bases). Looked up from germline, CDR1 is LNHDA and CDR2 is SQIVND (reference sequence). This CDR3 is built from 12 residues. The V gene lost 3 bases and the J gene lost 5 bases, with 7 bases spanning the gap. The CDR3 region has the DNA TGTGCCAGTAGTATGGGACCATATGGCTACACCTTC. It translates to CASSMGPYGYTF. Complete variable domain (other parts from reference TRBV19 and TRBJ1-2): DGGITQSPKYLFRKEGQNVTLSCEQNLNHDAMYWYRQDPGQGLRLIYYSQIVNDFQKGDIAEGYSVSREKKESFPLTVTSAQKNPTAFYLCASSMGPYGYTFGSGTRLTVV.

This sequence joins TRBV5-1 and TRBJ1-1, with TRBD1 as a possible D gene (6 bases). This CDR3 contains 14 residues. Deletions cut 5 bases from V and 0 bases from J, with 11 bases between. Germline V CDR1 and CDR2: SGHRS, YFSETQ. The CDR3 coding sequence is TGCGCCAGCAGAGAAGGACAGTTGAACACTGAAGCTTTCTTT. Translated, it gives CASREGQLNTEAFF.

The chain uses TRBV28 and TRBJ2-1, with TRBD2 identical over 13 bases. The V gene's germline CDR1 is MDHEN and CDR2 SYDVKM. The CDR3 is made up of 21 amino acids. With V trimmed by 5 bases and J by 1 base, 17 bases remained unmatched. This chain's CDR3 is CASSTPGGRTSGSRSYNEQFF. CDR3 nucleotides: TGTGCCAGCAGTACTCCAGGAGGTAGGACTAGCGGGAGTAGGTCCTACAATGAGCAGTTCTTC.

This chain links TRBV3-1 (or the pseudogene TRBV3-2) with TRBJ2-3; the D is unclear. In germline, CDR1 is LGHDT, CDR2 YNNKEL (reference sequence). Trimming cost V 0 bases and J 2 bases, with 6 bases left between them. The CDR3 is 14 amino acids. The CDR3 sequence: CASSQEQHTDTQYF. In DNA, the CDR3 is TGTGCCAGCAGCCAAGAGCAGCACACAGATACGCAGTATTTT.

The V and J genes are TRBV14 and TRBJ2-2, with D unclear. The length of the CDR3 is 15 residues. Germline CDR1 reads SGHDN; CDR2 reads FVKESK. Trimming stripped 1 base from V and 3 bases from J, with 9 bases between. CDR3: CASSQVRVDTGELFF. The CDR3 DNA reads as TGTGCCAGCAGCCAAGTTAGGGTTGACACCGGGGAGCTGTTTTTT.

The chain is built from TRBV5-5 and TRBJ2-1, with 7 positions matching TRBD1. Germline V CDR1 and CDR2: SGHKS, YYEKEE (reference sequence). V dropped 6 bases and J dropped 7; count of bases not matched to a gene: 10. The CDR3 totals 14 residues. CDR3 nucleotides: TGTGCCAGCAACCCTTTGACAGGGTGGAATGAGCAGTTCTTC. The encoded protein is CASNPLTGWNEQFF.

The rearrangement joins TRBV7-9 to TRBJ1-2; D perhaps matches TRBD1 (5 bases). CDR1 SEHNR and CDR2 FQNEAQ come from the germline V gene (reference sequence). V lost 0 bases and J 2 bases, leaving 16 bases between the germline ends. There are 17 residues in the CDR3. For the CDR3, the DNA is TGTGCCAGCAGCTTAGCAGGGGCCCGGACGGGGAACTATGGCTACACCTTC. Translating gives CASSLAGARTGNYGYTF.

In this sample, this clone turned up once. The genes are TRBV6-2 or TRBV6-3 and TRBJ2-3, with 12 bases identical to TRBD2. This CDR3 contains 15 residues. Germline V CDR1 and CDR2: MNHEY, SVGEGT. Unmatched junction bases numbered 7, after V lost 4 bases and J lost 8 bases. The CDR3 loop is CASSSPSGREGTQYF. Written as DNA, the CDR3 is TGTGCCAGCAGTTCCCCTAGCGGGAGGGAGGGTACGCAGTATTTT.

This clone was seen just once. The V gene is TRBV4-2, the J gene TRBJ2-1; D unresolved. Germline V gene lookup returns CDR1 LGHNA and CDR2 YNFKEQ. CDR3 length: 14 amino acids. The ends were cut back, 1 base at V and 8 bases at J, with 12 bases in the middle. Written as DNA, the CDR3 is TGTGCCAGCAGCCAAGGATTCCTTGGGGATGAGCAGTTCTTC. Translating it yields CASSQGFLGDEQFF.

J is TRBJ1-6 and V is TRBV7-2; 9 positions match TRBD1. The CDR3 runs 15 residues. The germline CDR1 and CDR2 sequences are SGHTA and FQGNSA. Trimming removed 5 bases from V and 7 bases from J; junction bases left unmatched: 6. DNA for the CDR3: TGTGCCAGCAGCCTACAGGGGGCGCGGAATTCACCCCTCCACTTT. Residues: CASSLQGARNSPLHF.

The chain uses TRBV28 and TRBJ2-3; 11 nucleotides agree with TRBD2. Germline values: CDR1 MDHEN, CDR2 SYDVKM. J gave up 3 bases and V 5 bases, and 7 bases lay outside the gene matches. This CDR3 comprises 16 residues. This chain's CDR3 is CASSITSGSRTDTQYF. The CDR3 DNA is TGTGCCAGCAGTATAACTAGCGGGAGTAGAACAGATACGCAGTATTTT.

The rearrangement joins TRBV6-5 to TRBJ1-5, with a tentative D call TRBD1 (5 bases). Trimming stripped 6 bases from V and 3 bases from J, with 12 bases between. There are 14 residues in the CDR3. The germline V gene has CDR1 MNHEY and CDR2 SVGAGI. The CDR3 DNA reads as TGTGCCAGCAGGCCGGGACTGACCAATCAGCCCCAGCATTTT. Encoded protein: CASRPGLTNQPQHF.

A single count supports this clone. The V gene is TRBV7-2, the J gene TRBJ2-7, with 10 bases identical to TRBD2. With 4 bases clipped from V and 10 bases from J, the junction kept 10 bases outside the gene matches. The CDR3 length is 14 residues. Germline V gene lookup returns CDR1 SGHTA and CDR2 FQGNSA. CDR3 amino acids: CASSSTSGVPSQYF. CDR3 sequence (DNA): TGTGCCAGCAGCTCCACTAGCGGGGTCCCCAGCCAGTACTTC.